What follows describes a single TCR beta chain. It lacks a known antigen. It has no much larger one-base neighbor in the sample; base qualities were not kept. The data were taken from a study of T cell responses to AZD1222 COVID-19 vaccine (dated by TCRdb to the early 2020s). The study in broad terms: A total of approximately 250 trial participants underwent TCR sequencing, of whom about 200 had received two doses of AZD1222 and roughly 26 had received two doses of the MenACWY control vaccine. Trial participants were enrolled by age into 18-55, 56-69 and 70-plus year subgroups, with about 150, 27 and 61 TCR-sequenced participants respectively.

According to the study, the label for this sample's time point signals: about 28 days (+/-7) after the second vaccine dose. AZD1222 recipients given second doses at about 4 weeks or at about 12 weeks were pooled, since spike-specific TCR depth and breadth were not found to differ between the two schedules. Samples from vaccinated people were obtained from the UK trials COV001 and COV002, which included a single-blind randomized controlled phase 2/3 trial of AZD1222 (ChAdOx1 nCoV-19) in healthy adults. For TCRbeta chain sequencing, PBMC samples were collected from trial participants at day 0 and at day 28 after the second dose. The CDR3 regions of human TCRbeta chains were analyzed by immunosequencing. As for the original processing: Repertoire TCRs were matched against a reference library of SARS-CoV-2-specific TCRs generated with the MIRA antigen-specificity platform. Breadth was defined as the fraction of unique TCRs that were SARS-CoV-2-associated, and depth was defined as the fraction of total T cells that were SARS-CoV-2-associated. Using the MIRA data, each spike-specific TCR was assigned both to the spike region to which the TCR was reactive and to a CD4 or CD8 class. Log10-transformed breadth and depth values were compared by one-way ANOVA with Sidak's multiple comparisons tests. Drawn from immuneACCESS, this table holds only the in-frame rearrangements with V and J called that TCRdb kept. Clones are partly lost; checked studies trace under half to an unresolved V gene and leave the rest unexplained. The V and J calls and the clone size are those of that table, but D and trimming were determined from the DNA. The sample table shows some 120,000 clones, and approximately 86% are seen once. The ten largest clones represent about 6% of the sample.

Summary of the overall study and its limitations: Participants were mostly white British and included more females than males, and it was suggested by the authors that clonal diversity may have been underestimated. CD4 TCRs associated with the vaccine covered the entire spike protein, and the dominant responses were in regions 160-218 and 743-854. The 56-69-year group was small, and its depth increase did not reach significance, likely because of low power. A significant rise in spike-specific TCR breadth and depth was observed after two AZD1222 doses relative to day 0 and relative to MenACWY recipients. Conclusions about previously exposed vaccinees were limited because only five to seven AZD1222 recipients were SARS-CoV-2 seropositive at baseline. Reportedly, almost half of the unique spike-specific TCRs recognized epitopes lying outside the regions that are mutated in the B.1.351 and B.1.1.7 variants. Because no day 14 peak-response samples were available, the repertoires could be characterized only after the peak T cell response.

Between the V and J ends, shortened by 5 bases and 7 bases respectively, the junction contains 12 bases. CDR1 and CDR2, per the germline V gene, are MDHEN and SYDVKM. The CDR3 measures 14 amino acids from cysteine to phenylalanine. The kept DNA is CDR3 alone, 42 bases in frame from the first base. This sequence was found in an adult who received the AZD1222 COVID-19 vaccine. Sequenced here: peripheral blood, sampled 28 days after the second AZD1222 dose. The chain employs TRBV28 and TRBJ1-6; too little of a D gene remains to name it. The CDR3 protein sequence reads: CASSPPPRNSPLHF. The bases are TGTGCCAGCAGTCCCCCCCCAAGGAATTCACCCCTCCACTTT. Where the CDR3 stops, the reference TRBV28 and TRBJ1-6 genes take over; the full variable domain is DVKVTQSSRYLVKRTGEKVFLECVQDMDHENMFWYRQDPGLGLRLIYFSYDVKMKEKGDIPEGYSVSREKKERFSLILESASTNQTSMYLCASSPPPRNSPLHFGNGTRLTVT.